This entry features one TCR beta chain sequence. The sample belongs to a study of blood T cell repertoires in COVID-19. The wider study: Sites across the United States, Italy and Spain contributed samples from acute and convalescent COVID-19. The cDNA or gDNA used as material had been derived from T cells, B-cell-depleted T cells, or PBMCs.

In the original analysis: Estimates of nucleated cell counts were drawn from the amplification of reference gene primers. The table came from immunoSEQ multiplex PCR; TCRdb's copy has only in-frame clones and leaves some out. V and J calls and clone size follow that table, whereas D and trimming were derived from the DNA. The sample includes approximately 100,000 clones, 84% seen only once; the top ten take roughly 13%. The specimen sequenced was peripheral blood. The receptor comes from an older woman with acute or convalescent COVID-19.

CDR3 sequence reads: CSVANEQNQPQHF. CDR3 coding DNA: TGCAGCGTTGCTAATGAACAGAATCAGCCCCAGCATTTT. The gene calls are TRBV29-1 and TRBJ1-5, with D unclear. Trimming removed 4 bases at V and 4 bases at J, with 11 bases between. CDR1 is SQVTM and CDR2 is ANQGSEA in the germline V gene. This CDR3 is built from 13 residues.